This T cell receptor beta chain was profiled in a study of blood T cell repertoires in COVID-19. In the study overall: The United States, Italy and Spain provided the acute and convalescent COVID-19 samples. The cDNA or gDNA used as material had been derived from T cells, B-cell-depleted T cells, or PBMCs.

Original data processing: Reference gene primer amplification gave estimated nucleated cell counts. The repertoire was sequenced with immunoSEQ multiplex PCR; TCRdb's copy has only in-frame clones and lacks some. That table is the source of V, J and clone size, and D and trimming were worked out from the DNA. This sample has roughly 60,000 clones, with about 83% found just once. Trimming took off 7 bases at V and 11 bases at J, with 14 bases between the two ends. The CDR3 has 11 amino acids. The V gene's germline CDR1 is SNHLY and CDR2 FYNNEI. The sequence came from an elderly woman with acute or convalescent COVID-19. The specimen sequenced was peripheral blood. The gene calls are TRBV2 and TRBJ1-1; D is ambiguous. The CDR3 DNA sequence: TGTGCCAGCAAGCAGAGGATTTGGGCTTTCTTT. Its protein product is CASKQRIWAFF.